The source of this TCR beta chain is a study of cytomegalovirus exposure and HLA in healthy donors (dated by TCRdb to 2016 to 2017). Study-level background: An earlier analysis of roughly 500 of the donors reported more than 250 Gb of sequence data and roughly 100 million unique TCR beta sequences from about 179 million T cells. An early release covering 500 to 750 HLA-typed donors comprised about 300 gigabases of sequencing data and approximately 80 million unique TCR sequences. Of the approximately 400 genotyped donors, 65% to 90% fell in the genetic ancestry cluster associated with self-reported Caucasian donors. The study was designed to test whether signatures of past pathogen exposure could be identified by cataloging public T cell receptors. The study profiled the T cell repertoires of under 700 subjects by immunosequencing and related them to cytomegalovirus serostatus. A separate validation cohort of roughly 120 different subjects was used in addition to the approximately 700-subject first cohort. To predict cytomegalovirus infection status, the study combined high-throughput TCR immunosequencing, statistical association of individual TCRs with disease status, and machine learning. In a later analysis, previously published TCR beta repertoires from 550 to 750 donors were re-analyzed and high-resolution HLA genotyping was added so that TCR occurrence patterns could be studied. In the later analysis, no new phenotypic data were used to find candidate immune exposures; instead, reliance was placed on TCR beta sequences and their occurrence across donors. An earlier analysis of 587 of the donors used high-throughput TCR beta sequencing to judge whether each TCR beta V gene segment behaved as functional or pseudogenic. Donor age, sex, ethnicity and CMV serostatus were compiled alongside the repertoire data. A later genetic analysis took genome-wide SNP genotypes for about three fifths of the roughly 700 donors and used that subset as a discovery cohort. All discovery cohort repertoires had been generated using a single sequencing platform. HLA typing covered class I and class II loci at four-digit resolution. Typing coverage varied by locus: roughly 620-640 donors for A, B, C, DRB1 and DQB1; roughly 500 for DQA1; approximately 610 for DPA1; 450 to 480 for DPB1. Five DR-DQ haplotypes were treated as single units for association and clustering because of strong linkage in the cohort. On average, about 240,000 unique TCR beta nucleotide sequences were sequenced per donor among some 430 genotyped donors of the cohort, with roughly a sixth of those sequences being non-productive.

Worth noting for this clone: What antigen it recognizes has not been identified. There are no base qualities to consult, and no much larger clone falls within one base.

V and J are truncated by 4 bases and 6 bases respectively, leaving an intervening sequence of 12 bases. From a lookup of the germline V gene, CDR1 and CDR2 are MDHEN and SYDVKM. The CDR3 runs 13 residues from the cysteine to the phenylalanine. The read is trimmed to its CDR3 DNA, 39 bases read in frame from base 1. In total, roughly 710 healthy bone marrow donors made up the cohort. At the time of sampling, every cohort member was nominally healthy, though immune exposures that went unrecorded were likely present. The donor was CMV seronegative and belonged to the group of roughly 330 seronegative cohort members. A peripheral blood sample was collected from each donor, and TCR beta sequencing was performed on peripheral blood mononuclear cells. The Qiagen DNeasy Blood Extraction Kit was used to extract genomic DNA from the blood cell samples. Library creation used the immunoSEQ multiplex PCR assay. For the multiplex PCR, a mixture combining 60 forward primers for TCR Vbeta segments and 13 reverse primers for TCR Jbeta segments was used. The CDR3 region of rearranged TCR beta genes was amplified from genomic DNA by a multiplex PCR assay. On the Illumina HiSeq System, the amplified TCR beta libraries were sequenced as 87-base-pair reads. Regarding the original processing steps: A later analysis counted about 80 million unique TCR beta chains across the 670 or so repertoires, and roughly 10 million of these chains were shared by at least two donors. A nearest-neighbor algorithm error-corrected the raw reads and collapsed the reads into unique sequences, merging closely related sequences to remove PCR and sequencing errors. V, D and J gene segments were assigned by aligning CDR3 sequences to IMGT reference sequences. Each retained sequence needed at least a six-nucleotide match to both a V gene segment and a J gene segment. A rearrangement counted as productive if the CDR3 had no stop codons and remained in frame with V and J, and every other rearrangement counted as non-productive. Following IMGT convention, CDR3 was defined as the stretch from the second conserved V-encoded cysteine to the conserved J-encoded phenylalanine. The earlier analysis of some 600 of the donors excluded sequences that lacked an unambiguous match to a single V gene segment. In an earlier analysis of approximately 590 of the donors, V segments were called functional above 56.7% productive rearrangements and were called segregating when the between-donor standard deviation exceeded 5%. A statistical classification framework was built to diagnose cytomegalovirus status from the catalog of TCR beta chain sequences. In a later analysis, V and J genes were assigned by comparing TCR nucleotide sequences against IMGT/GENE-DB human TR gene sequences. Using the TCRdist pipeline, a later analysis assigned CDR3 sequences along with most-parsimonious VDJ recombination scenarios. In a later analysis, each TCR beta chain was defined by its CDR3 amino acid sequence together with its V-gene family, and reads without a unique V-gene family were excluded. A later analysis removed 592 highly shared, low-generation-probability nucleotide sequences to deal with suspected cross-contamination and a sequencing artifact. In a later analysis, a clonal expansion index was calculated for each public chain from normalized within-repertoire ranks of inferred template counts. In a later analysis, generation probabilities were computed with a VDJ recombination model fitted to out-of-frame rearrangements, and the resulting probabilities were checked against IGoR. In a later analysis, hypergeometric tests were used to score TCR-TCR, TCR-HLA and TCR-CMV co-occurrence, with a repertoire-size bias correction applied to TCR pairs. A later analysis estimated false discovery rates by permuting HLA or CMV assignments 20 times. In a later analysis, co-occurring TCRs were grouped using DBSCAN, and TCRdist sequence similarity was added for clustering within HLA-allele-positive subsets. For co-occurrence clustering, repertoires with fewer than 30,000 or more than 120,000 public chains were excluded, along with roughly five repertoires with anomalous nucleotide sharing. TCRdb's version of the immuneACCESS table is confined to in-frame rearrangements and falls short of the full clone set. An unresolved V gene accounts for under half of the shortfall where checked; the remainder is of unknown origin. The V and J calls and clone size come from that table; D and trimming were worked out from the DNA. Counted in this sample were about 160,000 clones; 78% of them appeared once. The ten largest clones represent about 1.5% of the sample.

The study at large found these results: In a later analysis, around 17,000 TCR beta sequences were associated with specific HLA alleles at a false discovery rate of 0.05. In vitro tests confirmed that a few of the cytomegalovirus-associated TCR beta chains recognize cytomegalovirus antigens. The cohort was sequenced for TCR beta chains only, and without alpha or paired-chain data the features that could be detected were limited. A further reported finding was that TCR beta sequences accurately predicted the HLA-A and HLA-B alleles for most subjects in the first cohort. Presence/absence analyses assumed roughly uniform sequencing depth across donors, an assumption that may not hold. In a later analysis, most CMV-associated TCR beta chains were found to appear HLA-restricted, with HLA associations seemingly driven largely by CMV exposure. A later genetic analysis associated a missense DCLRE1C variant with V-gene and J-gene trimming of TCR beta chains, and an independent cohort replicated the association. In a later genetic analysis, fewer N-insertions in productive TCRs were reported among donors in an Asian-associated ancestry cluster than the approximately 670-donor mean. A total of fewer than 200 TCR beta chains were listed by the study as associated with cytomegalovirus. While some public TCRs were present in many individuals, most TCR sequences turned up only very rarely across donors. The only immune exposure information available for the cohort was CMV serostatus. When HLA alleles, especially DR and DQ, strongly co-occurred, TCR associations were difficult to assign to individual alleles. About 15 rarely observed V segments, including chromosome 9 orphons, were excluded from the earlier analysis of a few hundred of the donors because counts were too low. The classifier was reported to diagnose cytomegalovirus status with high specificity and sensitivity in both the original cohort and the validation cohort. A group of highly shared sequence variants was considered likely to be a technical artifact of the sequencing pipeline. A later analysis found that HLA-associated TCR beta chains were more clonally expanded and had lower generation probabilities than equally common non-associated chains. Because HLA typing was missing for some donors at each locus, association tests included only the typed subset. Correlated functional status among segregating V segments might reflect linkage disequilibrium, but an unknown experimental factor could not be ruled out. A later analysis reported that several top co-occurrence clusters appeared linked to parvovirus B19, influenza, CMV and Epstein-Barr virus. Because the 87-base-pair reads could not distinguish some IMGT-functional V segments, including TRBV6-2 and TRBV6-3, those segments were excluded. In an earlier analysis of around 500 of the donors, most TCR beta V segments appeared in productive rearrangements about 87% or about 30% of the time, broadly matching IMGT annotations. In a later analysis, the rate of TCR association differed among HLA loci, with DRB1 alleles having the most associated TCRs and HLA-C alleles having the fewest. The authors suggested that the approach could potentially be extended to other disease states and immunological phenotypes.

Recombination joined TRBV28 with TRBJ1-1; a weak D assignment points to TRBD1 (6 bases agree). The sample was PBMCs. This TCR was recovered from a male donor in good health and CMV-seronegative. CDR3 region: CASSSTGLAEAFF. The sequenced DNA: TGTGCCAGCAGTTCAACAGGGTTGGCTGAAGCTTTCTTT.